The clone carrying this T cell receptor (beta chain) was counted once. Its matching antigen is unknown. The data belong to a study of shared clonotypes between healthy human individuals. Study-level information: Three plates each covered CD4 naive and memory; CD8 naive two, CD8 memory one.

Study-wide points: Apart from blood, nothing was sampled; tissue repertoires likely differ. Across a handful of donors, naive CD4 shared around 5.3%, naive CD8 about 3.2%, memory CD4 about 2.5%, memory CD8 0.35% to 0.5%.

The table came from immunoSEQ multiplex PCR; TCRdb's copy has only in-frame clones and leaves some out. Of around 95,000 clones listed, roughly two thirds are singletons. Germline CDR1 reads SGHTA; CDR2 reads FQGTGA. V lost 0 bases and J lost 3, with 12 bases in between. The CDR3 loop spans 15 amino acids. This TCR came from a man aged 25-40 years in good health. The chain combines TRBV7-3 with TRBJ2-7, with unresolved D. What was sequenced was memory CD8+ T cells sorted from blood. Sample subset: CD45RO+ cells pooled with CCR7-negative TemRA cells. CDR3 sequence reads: CASSLTRSSRYEQYF. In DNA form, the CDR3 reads TGTGCCAGCAGCTTAACCAGAAGTAGCCGCTACGAGCAGTACTTC.